This record looks at one T cell receptor beta chain sequence and its context. This clonotype was seen ten or more times. Its antigen is still unknown. The sample holds no much larger clone one base away, and base qualities are not on file. This entry belongs to a study of CD8 T cells in ankylosing spondylitis (dated by TCRdb to about 2017). Looking at the study overall: The study profiled T cell receptor beta repertoires in healthy donors and ankylosing spondylitis patients to find disease-linked TCR variants. The full study cohort was made up of roughly 25 ankylosing spondylitis patients and over 90 healthy donors. Samples of peripheral blood were taken, and for ankylosing spondylitis patients, synovial fluid was collected as well. The investigation overall reported the following: The disease-linked clones were reported as significantly enriched in matched synovial fluid samples from ankylosing spondylitis patients. Some TCR beta motif variants had previously been reported in synovial fluid and blood of reactive arthritis patients, which suggested common disease-initiation mechanisms. A TCR beta motif of fewer than 10 highly homologous amino acid variants appeared characteristic of blood from ankylosing spondylitis patients. In peripheral blood, the disease-linked clones were found at relatively low frequencies and had a CD8+ phenotype.

The reads were generated on an Illumina HiSeq 2500. Quantitative 5'-RACE with molecular barcodes was the method used to prepare the TCR beta libraries. Processing in the source paper ran as follows. Disease-linked TCR variants were identified with a new computational method built on a probabilistic model of VDJ rearrangement. The public reads were reprocessed in TCRdb via fastp at Q25 and MiXCR, keeping in-frame beta chains. Rows with one shared CDR3 protein collapse into an entry with the most common genes and DNA. TCRdb's processing, not the study's, gives the V and J calls here. Within this sample are tens of thousands of distinct CDR3 sequences, with roughly 10% of them counted one time only. The ten largest clonotypes hold roughly 29% of the sample. The CDR3 sequence holds 20 residues, the cysteine and phenylalanine included. The DNA shown is the 60-base CDR3, in frame from base 1. The germline V end is reduced by 6 bases and the J end by 0 bases; junction bases left unmatched: 12.

The rearrangement combines TRBV12-3 or TRBV12-4 with TRBJ2-2; 14 of the junction bases match TRBD2. This clonotype was obtained from a male donor with ankylosing spondylitis. Sample: blood, either unsorted or a sorted T cell fraction (not recorded which). The CDR3 has the sequence CASSPKPGLAGGANTGELFF. The DNA sequence is as follows: TGTGCCAGCAGCCCTAAACCTGGACTAGCGGGAGGTGCGAACACCGGGGAGCTGTTTTTT.